The subject of this entry is one T cell receptor (beta chain). The antigen is not known. The data derive from a study of T cells in Graves' hyperthyroidism and ophthalmopathy. From RNA transcripts, TCR beta CDR3 regions were amplified. HTBI primers were used for first-round RT-PCR of the TCR CDR3. TCRdb itself ran the multiplex PCR reads through MiXCR, one entry per CDR3 protein. The sample has over 500,000 distinct CDR3 sequences, around 43% seen once; the top ten hold about two fifths. Overall study findings and caveats: Ophthalmopathy got predicted by the model a median approximately 6.4 months before its onset. Blood shared most expanded thyroid clonotypes above 0.001.

From germline, CDR1 is LNHDA and CDR2 SQIVND (reference sequence). The CDR3 has 14 residues. V gave up 7 bases and J gave up 4 bases, with 16 bases separating them. The source of this sequence is an adult woman with Graves' disease, either hyperthyroidism or ophthalmopathy (not recorded which). The chain recombines TRBV19 with TRBJ1-2; D gene unclear. Sequencing was performed on peripheral blood or thyroid tissue (not recorded which). CDR3 sequence reads: CASTPGGQFYGYTF. DNA of the CDR3: TGTGCCAGTACCCCTGGTGGTCAGTTCTATGGCTACACCTTC. Variable domain in full (rest from reference TRBV19 and TRBJ1-2): DGGITQSPKYLFRKEGQNVTLSCEQNLNHDAMYWYRQDPGQGLRLIYYSQIVNDFQKGDIAEGYSVSREKKESFPLTVTSAQKNPTAFYLCASTPGGQFYGYTFGSGTRLTVV.